One and the same sample provided the 16 T cell receptor beta chains below, sequenced in a study of cytomegalovirus exposure and HLA in healthy donors. PCR was performed using 60 Vbeta and 13 Jbeta primers. The protocol was immunoSEQ multiplex PCR, while the TCRdb copy is restricted to in-frame clones and leaves out a portion. The sample carries about 110,000 clones, roughly 66% recorded once. Sequencing was performed on PBMCs. The receptors come from a woman younger than 45 in good health and CMV-seronegative.

In its sample, this clone was seen a few times. The CDR3 spells CASSENRRAYEQYF. The CDR3 coding sequence is TGTGCCAGCAGTGAAAACCGGAGAGCCTACGAGCAGTACTTC. V and J are TRBV25-1 and TRBJ2-7; D uncertain. V lost 2 bases and J 2 bases, leaving 10 bases between the germline ends. The CDR3 loop spans 14 amino acids. Germline values: CDR1 MGHDK, CDR2 SYGVNS.

V and J are TRBV2 and TRBJ2-1; TRBD2 matches at 15 bases. The V segment lost 5 bases and the J segment 7 bases; nucleotides outside the gene matches: 3. The germline gives CDR1 SNHLY, CDR2 FYNNEI. The CDR3 has 15 residues. In nucleotides, the CDR3 is TGTGCCAGCAGTCGGACTAGCGGGAGGGTGAATGAGCAGTTCTTC. Translating it yields CASSRTSGRVNEQFF.

The chain uses TRBV7-2 and TRBJ2-7; 8 positions agree with TRBD1. Germline assignment: CDR1 SGHTA and CDR2 FQGNSA. With 6 bases clipped from V and 3 bases from J, the junction kept 1 base outside the gene matches. The CDR3 runs 12 residues. In DNA, the CDR3 is TGTGCCAGCAGTGGGACAGGCTACGAGCAGTACTTC. Translation: CASSGTGYEQYF. The variable domain in full, with the rest retrieved from reference TRBV7-2 and TRBJ2-7, is GAGVSQSPSNKVTEKGKDVELRCDPISGHTALYWYRQSLGQGLEFLIYFQGNSAPDKSGLPSDRFSAERTGGSVSTLTIQRTQQEDSAVYLCASSGTGYEQYFGPGTRLTVT.

The genes are TRBV28 and TRBJ2-3; TRBD2 agrees at 11 bases. V shed 3 bases and J 7 bases; nucleotides not matched to a gene: 9. This CDR3 comprises 16 residues. Germline lookup yields CDR1 MDHEN and CDR2 SYDVKM. The DNA of the CDR3 is TGTGCCAGCAGTTTGGTTAGCGGGAGGGCCTTAAATACGCAGTATTTT. It is translated as CASSLVSGRALNTQYF.

The rearrangement links TRBV9 to TRBJ2-1; D might be TRBD2 (6 bases). CDR1 and CDR2 (germline): SGDLS, YYNGEE. V was pared by 0 bases and J by 3 bases, with 10 bases between. This CDR3 region has 15 residues. CDR3 region: CASSVVGGNYNEQFF. Here the CDR3 DNA reads TGTGCCAGCAGCGTAGTAGGCGGGAACTACAATGAGCAGTTCTTC.

In its sample, this clone was seen once. The chain links TRBV18 to TRBJ2-3; D ambiguous. Per the germline V gene, CDR1 is KGHSH and CDR2 is LQKENI. Trimming removed 0 bases at V and 4 bases at J, with 5 bases between. The CDR3 extends over 13 amino acids. The CDR3 region is CASSPPSSDTQYF. Here the CDR3 DNA reads TGTGCCAGCTCACCACCGAGTTCAGATACGCAGTATTTT.

In its sample, this clone was seen once. The CDR3 sequence is CSVATRTGTHGYTF. The CDR3, as DNA: TGCAGCGTTGCGACCCGGACAGGGACCCATGGCTACACCTTC. The gene calls are TRBV29-1 and TRBJ1-2; the match to TRBD1 covers 8 bases. The V gene end was trimmed by 4 bases and the J gene end by 6 bases; junction bases not matched to a gene: 10. CDR1 and CDR2 from the germline V gene are SQVTM and ANQGSEA. The CDR3 extends over 14 amino acids.

CDR3 bases: TGTGCCAGTAGTATATTTGTTCATTGGCAGGGCCGCTACGAGCAGTACTTC. Translating it yields CASSIFVHWQGRYEQYF. The chain carries TRBV19 and TRBJ2-7, with a weak D call TRBD1 (5 bases). V was pared by 2 bases and J by 3 bases, with 20 bases between. This CDR3 is 17 amino acids long. CDR1 is LNHDA and CDR2 is SQIVND in the germline V gene (reference sequence).

The rearrangement uses TRBV19 and TRBJ2-1; 9 nucleotides line up with TRBD1. Per germline, CDR1 LNHDA and CDR2 SQIVND (reference sequence). Trimming removed 3 bases from V and 9 bases from J; junction bases left unmatched: 12. The CDR3 sequence is 16 residues long. CDR3 in DNA: TGTGCCAGTAGTATGGGGGGCACAGGGGGCGAGGGTGAGCAGTTCTTC. This translates into CASSMGGTGGEGEQFF.

This clone was observed a few times. The chain uses TRBV6-1 and TRBJ1-4, with D uncertain. The CDR3 loop spans 14 amino acids. V gave up 6 bases and J gave up 0 bases, with 8 bases separating them. Per germline, CDR1 MNHNS and CDR2 SASEGT. The CDR3 reads CASRERATNEKLFF. Written as DNA, the CDR3 is TGTGCCAGCAGGGAGAGAGCAACTAATGAAAAACTGTTTTTT.

There are a few counts of this clone. The V gene is TRBV6-5, the J gene TRBJ1-2; no clear D gene. The CDR3 consists of 15 residues. From germline, CDR1 is MNHEY and CDR2 SVGAGI. The V gene lost 8 bases and the J gene lost 4 bases, with 20 bases spanning the gap. The chain's CDR3 is CASGPPLRGGYGYTF. The DNA of the CDR3 is TGTGCCAGCGGACCTCCTCTACGGGGAGGCTATGGCTACACCTTC.

The CDR3 region has the DNA TGTGCCAGCAGCGTAGACGGAGGGGGGGGCCAGCCCCAGCATTTT. Its protein is CASSVDGGGGQPQHF. This chain joins TRBV9 and TRBJ1-5; possibly TRBD1 for D (6 bases). Germline V gene data show CDR1 as SGDLS and CDR2 as YYNGEE. This CDR3 contains 15 residues. V shed 0 bases and J shed 7 bases, with 14 bases lying between them.

The rearrangement links TRBV27 to TRBJ2-2; possibly TRBD2 for D (5 bases). The CDR3 is made up of 14 amino acids. Germline assignment: CDR1 MNHEY and CDR2 SMNVEV (reference sequence). V gave up 7 bases and J gave up 3 bases, with 12 bases separating them. This CDR3 is CASTGVGDTGELFF. CDR3 in DNA: TGTGCCAGCACCGGGGTCGGGGACACCGGGGAGCTGTTTTTT.

This chain uses TRBV19 with TRBJ2-7, with 11 bases that match TRBD2. This CDR3 spans 17 amino acids. With V trimmed by 10 bases and J by 4 bases, 18 bases remained unmatched. Germline CDR1 and CDR2: LNHDA and SQIVND (reference sequence). This CDR3 is CATRLAGSLSGPYEQYF. DNA for the CDR3: TGTGCCACCAGACTAGCGGGAAGCCTTAGTGGGCCTTACGAGCAGTACTTC.

The V call is TRBV6-6, the J call TRBJ2-5; the match to TRBD1 covers 9 bases. TRBJ2-7 explains the end of the DNA better; the J call may be wrong. This CDR3 spans 13 amino acids. Germline V gene data show CDR1 as MNHNY and CDR2 as SVGAGI (reference sequence). The CDR3 coding sequence is TGTGCCAGCAGGCCGGGACAGGGTTACGAGCAGTACTTC. Amino acids: CASRPGQGYEQYF.

This clone was found a few times. The J gene is TRBJ2-1, the V gene TRBV4-2; 7 bases are shared with TRBD1. This CDR3 has 14 amino acids. The ends lost 0 bases at V and 4 bases at J; junction bases unmatched: 0. In germline, CDR1 is LGHNA, CDR2 YNFKEQ. CDR3 amino acids: CASSQEGQYNEQFF. CDR3 sequence (DNA): TGTGCCAGCAGCCAAGAGGGACAGTACAATGAGCAGTTCTTC.